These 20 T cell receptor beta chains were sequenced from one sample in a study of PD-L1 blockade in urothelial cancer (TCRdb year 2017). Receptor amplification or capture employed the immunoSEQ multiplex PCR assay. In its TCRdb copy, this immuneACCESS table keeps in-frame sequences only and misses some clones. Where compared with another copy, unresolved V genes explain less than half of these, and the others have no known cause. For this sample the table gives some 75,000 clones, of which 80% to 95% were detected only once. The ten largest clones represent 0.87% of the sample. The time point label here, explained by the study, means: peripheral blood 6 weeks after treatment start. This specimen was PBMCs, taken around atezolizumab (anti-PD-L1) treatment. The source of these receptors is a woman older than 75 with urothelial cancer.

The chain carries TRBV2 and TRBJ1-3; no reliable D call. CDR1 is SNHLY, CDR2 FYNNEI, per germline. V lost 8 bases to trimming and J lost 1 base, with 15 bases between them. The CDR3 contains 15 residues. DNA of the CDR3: TGTGCCAGCGGCCGTTCGGGATTATCTGGAAACACCATATATTTT. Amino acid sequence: CASGRSGLSGNTIYF.

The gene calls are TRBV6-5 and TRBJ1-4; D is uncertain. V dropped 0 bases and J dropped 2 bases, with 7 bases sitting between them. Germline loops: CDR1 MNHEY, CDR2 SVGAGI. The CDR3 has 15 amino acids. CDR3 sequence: CASSYSPGTNEKLFF. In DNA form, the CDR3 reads TGTGCCAGCAGTTACTCGCCGGGGACTAATGAAAAACTGTTTTTT.

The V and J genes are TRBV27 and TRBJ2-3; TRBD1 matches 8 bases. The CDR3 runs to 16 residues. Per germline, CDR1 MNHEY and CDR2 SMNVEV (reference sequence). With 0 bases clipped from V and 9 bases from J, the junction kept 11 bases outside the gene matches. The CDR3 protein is CASSLSRGTGHGTQYF. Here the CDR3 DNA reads TGTGCCAGCAGTTTATCCCGCGGGACAGGCCATGGAACGCAGTATTTT.

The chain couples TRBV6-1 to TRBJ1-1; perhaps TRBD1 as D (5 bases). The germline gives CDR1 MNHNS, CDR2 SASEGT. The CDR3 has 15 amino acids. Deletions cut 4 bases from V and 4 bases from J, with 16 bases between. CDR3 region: CASSAGGATGTEAFF. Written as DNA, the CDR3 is TGTGCCAGCAGTGCGGGGGGAGCTACGGGCACTGAAGCTTTCTTT.

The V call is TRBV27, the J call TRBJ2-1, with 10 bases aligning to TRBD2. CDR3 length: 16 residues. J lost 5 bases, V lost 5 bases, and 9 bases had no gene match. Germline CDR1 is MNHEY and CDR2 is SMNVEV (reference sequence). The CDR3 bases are TGTGCCAGCAGTCCCGAGGGACTAGCGAAAAACAATGAGCAGTTCTTC. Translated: CASSPEGLAKNNEQFF.

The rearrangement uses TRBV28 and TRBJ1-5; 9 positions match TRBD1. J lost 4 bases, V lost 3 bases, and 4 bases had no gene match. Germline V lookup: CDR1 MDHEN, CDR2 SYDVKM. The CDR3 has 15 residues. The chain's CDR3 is CASSFPGTGNQPQHF. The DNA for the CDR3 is TGTGCCAGCAGTTTCCCTGGGACAGGGAATCAGCCCCAGCATTTT.

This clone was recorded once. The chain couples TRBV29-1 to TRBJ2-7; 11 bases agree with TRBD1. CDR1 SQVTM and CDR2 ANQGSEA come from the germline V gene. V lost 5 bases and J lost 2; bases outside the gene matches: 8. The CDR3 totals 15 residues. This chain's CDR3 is CSVISGTGGTYEQYF. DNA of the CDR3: TGCAGCGTTATCTCCGGGACAGGGGGAACCTACGAGCAGTACTTC.

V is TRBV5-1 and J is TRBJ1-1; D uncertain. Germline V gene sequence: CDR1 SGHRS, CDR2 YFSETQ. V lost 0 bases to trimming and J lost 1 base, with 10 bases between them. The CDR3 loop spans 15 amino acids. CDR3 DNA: TGCGCCAGCAGCTTGGAATATCGGGGGAACACTGAAGCTTTCTTT. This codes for CASSLEYRGNTEAFF.

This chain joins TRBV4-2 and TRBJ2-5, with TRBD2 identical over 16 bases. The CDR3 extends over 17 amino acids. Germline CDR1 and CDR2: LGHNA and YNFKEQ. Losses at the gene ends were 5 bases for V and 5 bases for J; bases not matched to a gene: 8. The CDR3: CASSTGTSGRVGETQYF. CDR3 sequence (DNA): TGTGCCAGCAGCACCGGGACTAGCGGGAGGGTTGGGGAGACCCAGTACTTC.

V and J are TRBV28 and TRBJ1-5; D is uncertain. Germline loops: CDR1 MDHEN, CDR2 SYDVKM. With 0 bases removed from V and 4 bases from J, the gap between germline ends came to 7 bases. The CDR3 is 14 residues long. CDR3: CASSLWQANQPQHF. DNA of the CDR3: TGTGCCAGCAGTTTATGGCAGGCAAATCAGCCCCAGCATTTT. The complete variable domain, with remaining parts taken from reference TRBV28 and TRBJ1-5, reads DVKVTQSSRYLVKRTGEKVFLECVQDMDHENMFWYRQDPGLGLRLIYFSYDVKMKEKGDIPEGYSVSREKKERFSLILESASTNQTSMYLCASSLWQANQPQHFGDGTRLSIL.

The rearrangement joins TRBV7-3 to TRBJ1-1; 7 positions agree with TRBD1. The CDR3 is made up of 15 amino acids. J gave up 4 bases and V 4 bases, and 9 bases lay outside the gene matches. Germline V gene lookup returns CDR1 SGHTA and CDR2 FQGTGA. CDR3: CASSSQGVGGTEAFF. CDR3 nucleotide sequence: TGTGCCAGCAGCTCCCAGGGGGTGGGGGGCACTGAAGCTTTCTTT.

CDR3 sequence reads: CAIRDSGTGGYEQYF. In nucleotides, the CDR3 is TGTGCCATCAGAGATTCCGGGACGGGGGGCTACGAGCAGTACTTC. This sequence joins TRBV10-3 and TRBJ2-7; 7 positions match TRBD2. The CDR3 is 15 residues long. Per germline, CDR1 ENHRY and CDR2 SYGVKD. Trimming at V came to 6 bases and at J to 3 bases, leaving 11 bases not matched to a gene.

The CDR3, as DNA: TGTGCCAGCAGTTTAACGACAGGGGGCCCCTACGAGCAGTACTTC. It specifies CASSLTTGGPYEQYF. The chain uses TRBV28 and TRBJ2-7; 10 bases line up with TRBD1. The germline gives CDR1 MDHEN, CDR2 SYDVKM. This CDR3 is built from 15 residues. The ends lost 2 bases at V and 2 bases at J; junction bases unmatched: 3.

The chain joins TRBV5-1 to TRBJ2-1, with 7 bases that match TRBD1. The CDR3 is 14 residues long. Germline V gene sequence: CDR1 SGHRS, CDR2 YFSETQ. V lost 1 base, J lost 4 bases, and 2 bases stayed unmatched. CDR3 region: CASSLPGQYNEQFF. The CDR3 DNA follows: TGCGCCAGCAGCTTGCCGGGACAGTACAATGAGCAGTTCTTC.

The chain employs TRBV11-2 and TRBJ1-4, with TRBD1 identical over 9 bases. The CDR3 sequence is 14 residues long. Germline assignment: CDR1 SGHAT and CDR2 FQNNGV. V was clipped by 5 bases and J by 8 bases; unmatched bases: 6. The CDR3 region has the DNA TGTGCCAGCAGCCCCGGGACAGGGTACGAAAAACTGTTTTTT. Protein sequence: CASSPGTGYEKLFF. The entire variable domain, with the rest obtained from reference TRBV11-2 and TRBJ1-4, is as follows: EAGVAQSPRYKIIEKRQSVAFWCNPISGHATLYWYQQILGQGPKLLIQFQNNGVVDDSQLPKDRFSAERLKGVDSTLKIQPAKLEDSAVYLCASSPGTGYEKLFFGSGTQLSVL.

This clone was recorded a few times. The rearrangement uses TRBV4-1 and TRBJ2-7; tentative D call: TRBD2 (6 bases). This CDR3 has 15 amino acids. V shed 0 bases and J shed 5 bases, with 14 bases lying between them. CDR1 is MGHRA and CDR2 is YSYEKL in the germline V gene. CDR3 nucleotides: TGCGCCAGCAGCCAAGAACGGTCGGGACTTGACGAGCAGTACTTC. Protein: CASSQERSGLDEQYF.

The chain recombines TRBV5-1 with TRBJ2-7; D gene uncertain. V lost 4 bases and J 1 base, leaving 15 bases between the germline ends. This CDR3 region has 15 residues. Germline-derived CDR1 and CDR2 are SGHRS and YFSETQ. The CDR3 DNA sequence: TGCGCCAGCAGCCCCGACGAGGCAGCGTCCTACGAGCAGTACTTC. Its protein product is CASSPDEAASYEQYF.

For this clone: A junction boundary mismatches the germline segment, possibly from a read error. The CDR3 is CASSITHGRAEAFF. The CDR3 nucleotides read TGTGCCAGCAGCATAACCCATGGGAGGGCTGAAGCTTTCTTT. The chain is built from TRBV7-3 and TRBJ1-1; D remains unclear. Per the germline V gene, CDR1 is SGHTA and CDR2 is FQGTGA. CDR3 length: 14 amino acids.

The CDR3 here is CASSTSGTIPEQYF. CDR3 bases: TGTGCCAGCAGTACTAGCGGGACGATCCCCGAGCAGTACTTC. V usage is TRBV28 and J usage is TRBJ2-7; 10 bases map to TRBD2. The CDR3 covers 14 residues. The V gene's germline CDR1 is MDHEN and CDR2 SYDVKM. J lost 6 bases, V lost 5 bases, and 7 bases had no gene match.

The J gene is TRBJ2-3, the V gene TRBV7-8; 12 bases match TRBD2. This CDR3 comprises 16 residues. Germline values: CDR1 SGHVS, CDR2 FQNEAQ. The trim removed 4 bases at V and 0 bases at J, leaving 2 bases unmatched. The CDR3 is CASSWGTSGSTDTQYF. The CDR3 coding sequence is TGTGCCAGCAGCTGGGGGACTAGCGGGAGCACAGATACGCAGTATTTT.